This is a list of T cell receptor beta chains from one sample in a study of vaccination effects on CD4 cells after COVID-19. These TCRs' antigens remain unknown. Some clones are missing from TCRdb's copy, which holds only in-frame ones; the method was immunoSEQ multiplex PCR. The sample has approximately 70,000 clones, approximately 76% seen once; the top ten hold approximately 0.9%. Sequences were derived from CD4+ T cells from PBMCs cultured with HCoV-OC43 spike peptides, sampled after COVID-19 vaccination. The receptor source for this set is a human donor who received a COVID-19 vaccine. The CDR3 runs from the conserved cysteine through the conserved F or W. A D gene is named only where the DNA matches it firmly. The size field is filled for only some rows; it gives once, few, many or a size class.

d_gene | abundance | j_gene | v_gene | CDR3nt | CDR3aa
- | once | TRBJ2-3 | TRBV9 | TGTGCCAGCAGCGTAGTTGGGGGGCCCTCAGATACGCAGTATTTT | CASSVVGGPSDTQYF
- | - | TRBJ1-4 | TRBV10-3 | TGTGCCATACAGGGTGGGACGGATGAAAAACTGTTTTTT | CAIQGGTDEKLFF
- | - | TRBJ2-2 | TRBV28 | TGTGCCACCGTAGTAACAGGGAATTCGAACACCGGGGAGCTGTTTTTT | CATVVTGNSNTGELFF
TRBD1 | - | TRBJ2-3 | TRBV5-1 | TGCGCCAGCAGCTCTTCCGGGACAGGGACAGATACGCAGTATTTT | CASSSSGTGTDTQYF
- | - | TRBJ1-1 | TRBV7-2 | TGTGCCAGCAGCTTAGGGCAGGGGAACACTGAAGCTTTCTTT | CASSLGQGNTEAFF
TRBD1 | few | TRBJ2-5 | TRBV11-3 | TGTGCCAGCAGCCGGGACAGTCAAGAGACCCAGTACTTC | CASSRDSQETQYF
- | once | TRBJ2-5 | TRBV2 | TGTGCCAGCAGTTCACTTTACCAAGAGACCCAGTACTTC | CASSSLYQETQYF
- | - | TRBJ2-3 | TRBV2 | TGTGCCAGCTACAGACAGAGCACAGATACGCAGTATTTT | CASYRQSTDTQYF
- | - | TRBJ2-3 | TRBV6-5 | TGTGCCAGCAGGAGAAACTCCGACAGAGATACGCAGTATTTT | CASRRNSDRDTQYF
- | - | TRBJ2-2 | TRBV24-1 | TGTGCCACCGGGAAAAGCAGGGCGCAGTCCGGGGAGCTGTTTTTT | CATGKSRAQSGELFF
- | once | TRBJ2-3 | TRBV4-3 | TGCGCCAGCAGCCAAGATGAAAAGGGGACAGATACGCAGTATTTT | CASSQDEKGTDTQYF
- | - | TRBJ1-3 | TRBV25-1 | TGTGCCAGCAGTCTCGGGGGGGCACTCGGAAACACCATATATTTT | CASSLGGALGNTIYF
- | - | TRBJ2-4 | TRBV5-1 | TGCGCCAGCAGCCCAGAGGGGGCGAGCGGGCGCTTTATAGCCAAAAACATTCAGTACTTC | CASSPEGASGRFIAKNIQYF
- | - | TRBJ1-2 | TRBV6-5 | TGTGCCAGCAGCACTATCAGGGGAGCTAACTATGGCTACACCTTC | CASSTIRGANYGYTF
- | - | TRBJ2-5 | TRBV10-3 | TGTGCCATCAGTGAAGCCGCAGGGCAGGAGACCCAGTACTTC | CAISEAAGQETQYF
- | - | TRBJ2-1 | TRBV6-1 | TGTGCCAGCAGTGAAGGTTCATACAATGAGCAGTTCTTC | CASSEGSYNEQFF
- | - | TRBJ1-4 | TRBV14 | TGTGCCAGCAGCCTGGGAAACCGGGCCCGAAATGAAAAACTGTTTTTT | CASSLGNRARNEKLFF
TRBD1 | once | TRBJ1-2 | TRBV2 | TGTGCCAGCAGTGTAGTGGGACAGGGCTCTGGCTACACCTTC | CASSVVGQGSGYTF
- | - | TRBJ2-5 | TRBV7-3 | TGTGCCAGCAGCTTAGCCCACCATAGCCAAGAGACCCAGTACTTC | CASSLAHHSQETQYF
- | - | TRBJ1-2 | TRBV11-2 | TGTGCCAGCACGAAACAGGGCTCTGGCTACACCTTC | CASTKQGSGYTF
TRBD1 | - | TRBJ1-2 | TRBV7-9 | TGTGCCAGCAGCTTAAGCAGGGGGCTGGGCTATGGCTACACCTTC | CASSLSRGLGYGYTF
- | once | TRBJ1-4 | TRBV9 | TGTGCCAGCAGCACCGGACGGGACGGGGAAAAACTGTTTTTT | CASSTGRDGEKLFF
- | - | TRBJ2-6 | TRBV9 | TGTGCCAGCAGCGAACAGGGTTCTGGGGCCAACGTCCTGACTTTC | CASSEQGSGANVLTF
- | - | TRBJ1-5 | TRBV30 | TGTGCCTGGAGTGGTCACCCCGAGGGAAATCAGCCCCAGCATTTT | CAWSGHPEGNQPQHF
TRBD1 | few | TRBJ1-5 | TRBV6-5 | TGTGCCAGACTACAGGGGGCGTATCAGCCCCAGCATTTT | CARLQGAYQPQHF
TRBD1 | - | TRBJ1-1 | TRBV5-1 | TGCGCCAGCAGCTTGGGGGGGGACAGGTGGATCTACACTGAAGCTTTCTTT | CASSLGGDRWIYTEAFF
TRBD2 | - | TRBJ2-1 | TRBV5-1 | TGCGCCAGCAGCCCGGGGGGGGGTTGGGATGAGCAGTTCTTC | CASSPGGGWDEQFF
TRBD2 | - | TRBJ2-5 | TRBV18 | TGTGCCAGCTCACGGGGGACTAGCGGACAGACCCAGTACTTC | CASSRGTSGQTQYF
TRBD1 | few | TRBJ1-1 | TRBV6-6 | TGTGCCAGCAGCTACGGGACAGATGAAGCTTTCTTT | CASSYGTDEAFF
- | - | TRBJ2-6 | TRBV29-1 | TGCAGCGTTGTAGGGTCTGCTGGGGCCAACGTCCTGACTTTC | CSVVGSAGANVLTF
- | - | TRBJ2-5 | TRBV2 | TGTGCCAGCAGTGTTGTAGCGGAGACCCAGTACTTC | CASSVVAETQYF
- | once | TRBJ2-5 | TRBV4-3 | TGCGCCAGCAGCCAAGACTTGCAAGAGACCCAGTACTTC | CASSQDLQETQYF
- | - | TRBJ2-2 | TRBV2 | TGTGCCAGCAGTGAAAAGAACCGGCTGTTTTTT | CASSEKNRLFF
- | - | TRBJ1-2 | TRBV12-5 | TGTGCTAGTGGTTTGCACAGTGACTACTATGGCTACACCTTC | CASGLHSDYYGYTF
TRBD1 | - | TRBJ1-2 | TRBV5-4 | TGTGCCAGCAGCTTAGACAGGGGCTATGGCTACACCTTC | CASSLDRGYGYTF
TRBD2 | - | TRBJ2-1 | TRBV9 | TGTGCCAGCAGTTATAGCGGGGGGGCCAGTAATGAGCAGTTCTTC | CASSYSGGASNEQFF
- | - | TRBJ1-6 | TRBV28 | TGTGCCAGCAGTTTCAGTTCACCCCTCCACTTT | CASSFSSPLHF
- | few | TRBJ2-6 | TRBV29-1 | TGCAGCGTTGAAGGGGCCAACGTCCTGACTTTC | CSVEGANVLTF
- | - | TRBJ2-2 | TRBV3-1/TRBV3-2 | TGTGCCAGCAGCCAACTGAACACCGGGGAGCTGTTTTTT | CASSQLNTGELFF
TRBD1 | - | TRBJ1-2 | TRBV4-2 | TGTGCCAGCAGCTTAGCCGGGACAGGGTATGGCTACACCTTC | CASSLAGTGYGYTF
- | - | TRBJ1-1 | TRBV2 | TGTGCCAGCGGGCGGACCCACGGGGGGACTGAAGCTTTCTTT | CASGRTHGGTEAFF
- | - | TRBJ1-1 | TRBV21-1 | TGTGCCAGCAGCGCCGGGCAGGGGTTCAACACTGAAGCTTTCTTT | CASSAGQGFNTEAFF
- | once | TRBJ2-1 | TRBV5-1 | TGCGCCAGCAGCTTTTTTGGTGGGGCTAATGAGCAGTTCTTC | CASSFFGGANEQFF
- | - | TRBJ2-5 | TRBV5-1 | TGCGCCAGCAGCTTGATGGGGGCCCAGTTCCAAGAGACCCAGTACTTC | CASSLMGAQFQETQYF
- | - | TRBJ1-2 | TRBV5-1 | TGCGCCAGCAGCCCCGGTCCTACGGGTGGCTACACCTTC | CASSPGPTGGYTF
- | - | TRBJ1-3 | TRBV20-1 | TGCAGTGCTAGTAACGGGGGCGCTGGAAACACCATATATTTT | CSASNGGAGNTIYF
TRBD1 | - | TRBJ1-2 | TRBV2 | TGTGCCAGCAGTGTGACGACAGGGAACAGGAAGCATGGCTACACCTTC | CASSVTTGNRKHGYTF
- | - | TRBJ1-3 | TRBV7-2 | TGTGCCAGCAGCTTGGCATCGGGTGCTGGAAACACCATATATTTT | CASSLASGAGNTIYF
- | - | TRBJ2-2 | TRBV2 | TGTGCCAGCAGTGAACTTGGTTTTGGCACCGGGGAGCTGTTTTTT | CASSELGFGTGELFF
TRBD2 | - | TRBJ2-2 | TRBV3-1/TRBV3-2 | TGTGCCAGCAGCCCACTGGCTAGCGGGGGGACCGGGGAGCTGTTTTTT | CASSPLASGGTGELFF
TRBD2 | - | TRBJ2-1 | TRBV7-2 | TGTGCCAGCAGCTCCGGGACTAGCGGGGGGGGGCATGAGCAGTTCTTC | CASSSGTSGGGHEQFF
- | - | TRBJ2-2 | TRBV28 | TGTGCCAGCAGTTCCTCCGGGGGAAGGACCGGGGAGCTGTTTTTT | CASSSSGGRTGELFF
TRBD1 | - | TRBJ2-6 | TRBV19 | TGTGCCAGTAGTATAAGTGGGCAGGGGGCGATTGGGGCCAACGTCCTGACTTTC | CASSISGQGAIGANVLTF